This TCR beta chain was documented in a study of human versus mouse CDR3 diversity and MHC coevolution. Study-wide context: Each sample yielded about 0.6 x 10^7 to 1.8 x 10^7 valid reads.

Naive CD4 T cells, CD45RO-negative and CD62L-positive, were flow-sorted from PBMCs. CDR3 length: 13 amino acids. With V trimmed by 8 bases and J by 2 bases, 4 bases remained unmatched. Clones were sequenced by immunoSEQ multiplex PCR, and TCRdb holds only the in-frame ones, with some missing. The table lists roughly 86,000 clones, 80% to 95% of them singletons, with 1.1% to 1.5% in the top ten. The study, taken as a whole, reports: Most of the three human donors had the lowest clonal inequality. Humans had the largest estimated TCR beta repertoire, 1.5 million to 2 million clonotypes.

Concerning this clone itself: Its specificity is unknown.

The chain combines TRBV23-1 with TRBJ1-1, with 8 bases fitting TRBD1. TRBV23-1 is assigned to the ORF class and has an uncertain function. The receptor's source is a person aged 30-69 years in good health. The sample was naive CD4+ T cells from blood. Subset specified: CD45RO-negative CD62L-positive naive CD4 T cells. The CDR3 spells CASGDRGNTEAFF. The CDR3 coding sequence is TGCGCCAGCGGCGACAGGGGAAACACTGAAGCTTTCTTT.